Listed below are T cell receptor beta chains from one sample, sequenced in a study of cytomegalovirus exposure and HLA in healthy donors. Produced via immunoSEQ multiplex PCR; TCRdb's table is partial and in-frame only. The table records about 170,000 clones, around four fifths of them present only once. Sequenced sample: PBMCs. All receptors come from a female donor in good health and CMV-seronegative. Both conserved end residues are part of each CDR3. D genes are given only for firm matches. For some rows the clone size is stated as once, few or many, or as a class when expanded; others skip it.

abundance: -; j_gene: TRBJ1-6; d_gene: TRBD1; v_gene: TRBV5-1; CDR3nt: TGCGCCAGCAGCTTTAACTCAGGGGGCAATTCACCCCTCCACTTT; CDR3aa: CASSFNSGGNSPLHF
abundance: -; j_gene: TRBJ2-4; d_gene: TRBD2; v_gene: TRBV19; CDR3nt: TGTGCCAGTAAGGGCGAGGGAGGGACCAAAAACATTCAGTACTTC; CDR3aa: CASKGEGGTKNIQYF
abundance: -; j_gene: TRBJ2-3; d_gene: -; v_gene: TRBV7-2; CDR3nt: TGTGCCAGCAGCTTAAGCCCGTACACAGATACGCAGTATTTT; CDR3aa: CASSLSPYTDTQYF
abundance: -; j_gene: TRBJ1-2; d_gene: TRBD1; v_gene: TRBV28; CDR3nt: TGTGCCACCTGGGACAGTAACTATGGCTACACCTTC; CDR3aa: CATWDSNYGYTF
abundance: few; j_gene: TRBJ1-1; d_gene: -; v_gene: TRBV5-6; CDR3nt: TGTGCCAGCAGCTTGGACAGGAACACTGAAGCTTTCTTT; CDR3aa: CASSLDRNTEAFF
abundance: -; j_gene: TRBJ1-5; d_gene: -; v_gene: TRBV2; CDR3nt: TGTGCCAGCAGTGGGGCTCCAGTTGGACAGCCCCAGCATTTT; CDR3aa: CASSGAPVGQPQHF
abundance: -; j_gene: TRBJ2-7; d_gene: -; v_gene: TRBV2; CDR3nt: TGTGCCAGCAGTGAAGGGCGGGCCCCGTTGTCCTACGAGCAGTACTTC; CDR3aa: CASSEGRAPLSYEQYF
abundance: -; j_gene: TRBJ2-7; d_gene: TRBD1; v_gene: TRBV6-1; CDR3nt: TGTGCCAGCAGTGAAGACAGGGGCGAGCAGTACTTC; CDR3aa: CASSEDRGEQYF
abundance: -; j_gene: TRBJ2-7; d_gene: -; v_gene: TRBV19; CDR3nt: TGTGCCAGTAGTAGTACATTTGCCTACGAGCAGTACTTC; CDR3aa: CASSSTFAYEQYF
abundance: once; j_gene: TRBJ1-5; d_gene: -; v_gene: TRBV23-1; CDR3nt: TGCGCCAGCAGTGGGCAAGAGAATCAGCCCCAGCATTTT; CDR3aa: CASSGQENQPQHF
abundance: -; j_gene: TRBJ2-1; d_gene: TRBD2; v_gene: TRBV10-3; CDR3nt: TGTGCCATCAGCCCGACTAGCGGGAGGGTCGGCCCCTACAATGAGCAGTTCTTC; CDR3aa: CAISPTSGRVGPYNEQFF
abundance: -; j_gene: TRBJ1-5; d_gene: TRBD1; v_gene: TRBV7-9; CDR3nt: TGTGCCAGCAGCTTAGGGGCAGGGGGCGGTAGCAATCAGCCCCAGCATTTT; CDR3aa: CASSLGAGGGSNQPQHF
abundance: -; j_gene: TRBJ2-1; d_gene: TRBD2; v_gene: TRBV5-1; CDR3nt: TGCGCCAGCAGCTTTAGACTAGCGGGAGACAATGAGCAGTTCTTC; CDR3aa: CASSFRLAGDNEQFF
abundance: -; j_gene: TRBJ2-7; d_gene: TRBD1; v_gene: TRBV18; CDR3nt: TGTGCCAGCTCACCGTCATCGGCAGGGGGTGGTGAGCAGTACTTC; CDR3aa: CASSPSSAGGGEQYF
abundance: -; j_gene: TRBJ2-3; d_gene: TRBD2; v_gene: TRBV11-3; CDR3nt: TGTGCCAGCAGCCAGGCGGCGGCGGGAGGGAGGACAGATACGCAGTATTTT; CDR3aa: CASSQAAAGGRTDTQYF
abundance: few; j_gene: TRBJ2-2; d_gene: -; v_gene: TRBV13; CDR3nt: TGTGCCAGCAGCTTTGGGGGCGGGGGAGTGGCCACCGGGGAGCTGTTTTTT; CDR3aa: CASSFGGGGVATGELFF
abundance: -; j_gene: TRBJ1-2; d_gene: TRBD1; v_gene: TRBV19; CDR3nt: TGTGCCAGTTTTAGACAGGGCTCTAACTATGGCTACACCTTC; CDR3aa: CASFRQGSNYGYTF
abundance: -; j_gene: TRBJ1-5; d_gene: -; v_gene: TRBV7-2; CDR3nt: TGTGCCAGCAGCTTACGGGGGGGCCCCAATCAGCCCCAGCATTTT; CDR3aa: CASSLRGGPNQPQHF
abundance: -; j_gene: TRBJ1-1; d_gene: -; v_gene: TRBV6-5; CDR3nt: TGTGCCAGCAAAGGGGTGGCGGCGAACACTGAAGCTTTCTTT; CDR3aa: CASKGVAANTEAFF
abundance: -; j_gene: TRBJ1-4; d_gene: -; v_gene: TRBV29-1; CDR3nt: TGCAGTTCCTATGATCCAACTAATGAAAAACTGTTTTTT; CDR3aa: CSSYDPTNEKLFF
abundance: few; j_gene: TRBJ2-7; d_gene: TRBD2; v_gene: TRBV28; CDR3nt: TGTGCCAGCAGTACTAGGACTAGCGGGAACTACGAGCAGTACTTC; CDR3aa: CASSTRTSGNYEQYF
abundance: few; j_gene: TRBJ2-7; d_gene: -; v_gene: TRBV5-5; CDR3nt: TGTGCCAGCAGTTTGCGAGGACAGAAGCAGTACTTC; CDR3aa: CASSLRGQKQYF
abundance: -; j_gene: TRBJ2-3; d_gene: TRBD2; v_gene: TRBV27; CDR3nt: TGTGCCAGCAGTTTTTGGGGAGGGACAGATACGCAGTATTTT; CDR3aa: CASSFWGGTDTQYF
abundance: -; j_gene: TRBJ2-7; d_gene: -; v_gene: TRBV14; CDR3nt: TGTGCCAGCAGCCAAGGCAGGACCTACGAGCAGTACTTC; CDR3aa: CASSQGRTYEQYF
abundance: -; j_gene: TRBJ2-3; d_gene: -; v_gene: TRBV14; CDR3nt: TGTGCCAGCAGCCAAGACGTACAAGATACGCAGTATTTT; CDR3aa: CASSQDVQDTQYF
abundance: -; j_gene: TRBJ2-1; d_gene: -; v_gene: TRBV6-1; CDR3nt: TGTGCCAGCGTGGTCCCCCAGGCATACAATGAGCAGTTCTTC; CDR3aa: CASVVPQAYNEQFF
abundance: -; j_gene: TRBJ2-7; d_gene: -; v_gene: TRBV6-6; CDR3nt: TGTGCCAGCAGTTACTCGGAAGCAGGTTCCTACGAGCAGTACTTC; CDR3aa: CASSYSEAGSYEQYF
abundance: few; j_gene: TRBJ2-3; d_gene: -; v_gene: TRBV7-2; CDR3nt: TGTGCCAGCAGCTTAGACCGACTAGTAGAAGGGGGCGATACGCAGTATTTT; CDR3aa: CASSLDRLVEGGDTQYF
abundance: -; j_gene: TRBJ2-7; d_gene: -; v_gene: TRBV9; CDR3nt: TGTGCCAGCAGCGTAGACAGAAACTCCTACGAGCAGTACTTC; CDR3aa: CASSVDRNSYEQYF
abundance: few; j_gene: TRBJ2-3; d_gene: -; v_gene: TRBV4-2; CDR3nt: TGTGCCAGCAGCCAAGATCTCGCGGGACTTGATACGCAGTATTTT; CDR3aa: CASSQDLAGLDTQYF
abundance: -; j_gene: TRBJ2-3; d_gene: TRBD2; v_gene: TRBV9; CDR3nt: TGTGCCAGCAGCGTAGGACTAGCGGGAGTAGGGCTCACAGATACGCAGTATTTT; CDR3aa: CASSVGLAGVGLTDTQYF
abundance: -; j_gene: TRBJ2-1; d_gene: TRBD2; v_gene: TRBV19; CDR3nt: TGTGCCAGTAGCCTTTTAGGTGGAGCGGGGGGGAATGAGCAGTTCTTC; CDR3aa: CASSLLGGAGGNEQFF
abundance: -; j_gene: TRBJ2-7; d_gene: -; v_gene: TRBV27; CDR3nt: TGTGCCAGCAGTTTATCCTCGCGGGGGCGATACGAGCAGTACTTC; CDR3aa: CASSLSSRGRYEQYF
abundance: -; j_gene: TRBJ1-1; d_gene: -; v_gene: TRBV19; CDR3nt: TGTGCCAGTAGTCTTAGTTCCGCCGTAGCTGAAGCTTTCTTT; CDR3aa: CASSLSSAVAEAFF
abundance: -; j_gene: TRBJ2-7; d_gene: TRBD1; v_gene: TRBV6-5; CDR3nt: TGTGCCAGCAGTTACCTTGGACAGGGGGCCGGCGAGCAGTACTTC; CDR3aa: CASSYLGQGAGEQYF
abundance: -; j_gene: TRBJ1-4; d_gene: TRBD1; v_gene: TRBV28; CDR3nt: TGTGCCAGCAGTCCCCGAAACAGGGGTATCGATGAAAAACTGTTTTTT; CDR3aa: CASSPRNRGIDEKLFF
abundance: few; j_gene: TRBJ1-5; d_gene: -; v_gene: TRBV30; CDR3nt: TGTGCCTGGAACCAGGGGTACAATCAGCCCCAGCATTTT; CDR3aa: CAWNQGYNQPQHF
abundance: -; j_gene: TRBJ2-7; d_gene: TRBD1; v_gene: TRBV11-2; CDR3nt: TGTGCCAGCAGCTTAGGGGACAGGGAAGTTGACGAGCAGTACTTC; CDR3aa: CASSLGDREVDEQYF
abundance: -; j_gene: TRBJ2-7; d_gene: -; v_gene: TRBV5-4; CDR3nt: TGTGCCAGCAGGCGGTTCGGAGGGTCCTCCTACGAGCAGTACTTC; CDR3aa: CASRRFGGSSYEQYF
abundance: -; j_gene: TRBJ2-7; d_gene: -; v_gene: TRBV5-1; CDR3nt: TGCGCCAGCAGCTCAGGGGGGAGTCGATACGAGCAGTACTTC; CDR3aa: CASSSGGSRYEQYF
abundance: -; j_gene: TRBJ2-3; d_gene: TRBD1; v_gene: TRBV5-1; CDR3nt: TGCGCCAGCAGCCGGGGACAGCAAAGCACAGATACGCAGTATTTT; CDR3aa: CASSRGQQSTDTQYF
abundance: -; j_gene: TRBJ1-5; d_gene: -; v_gene: TRBV11-1; CDR3nt: TGTGCCAGCAGCTTGAACAGGGTCGATCAGCCCCAGCATTTT; CDR3aa: CASSLNRVDQPQHF
abundance: few; j_gene: TRBJ1-2; d_gene: TRBD1; v_gene: TRBV5-1; CDR3nt: TGCGCCAGCGGACAGGGACAGAACTATGGCTACACCTTC; CDR3aa: CASGQGQNYGYTF
abundance: -; j_gene: TRBJ1-4; d_gene: -; v_gene: TRBV28; CDR3nt: TGTGCCAGCAGTAACCCAGGGGCCGGTAATGAAAAACTGTTTTTT; CDR3aa: CASSNPGAGNEKLFF
abundance: once; j_gene: TRBJ2-5; d_gene: -; v_gene: TRBV18; CDR3nt: TGTGCCAGCTCACCGGGAGTGACCCAGTACTTC; CDR3aa: CASSPGVTQYF
abundance: -; j_gene: TRBJ2-6; d_gene: -; v_gene: TRBV11-2; CDR3nt: TGTGCCAGCAGCCACAGCTCTGGGGCCAACGTCCTGACTTTC; CDR3aa: CASSHSSGANVLTF
abundance: -; j_gene: TRBJ1-2; d_gene: TRBD1; v_gene: TRBV28; CDR3nt: TGTGCAGGACAGGGTAGCTATGGCTACACCTTC; CDR3aa: CAGQGSYGYTF
abundance: -; j_gene: TRBJ1-1; d_gene: -; v_gene: TRBV6-1; CDR3nt: TGTGCCAGCATGCTCGGGTTTACTGAAGCTTTCTTT; CDR3aa: CASMLGFTEAFF
abundance: -; j_gene: TRBJ2-3; d_gene: -; v_gene: TRBV25-1; CDR3nt: TGTGCCAGCTCTCTTAACGCGGCTTTACTCACAGATACGCAGTATTTT; CDR3aa: CASSLNAALLTDTQYF
abundance: -; j_gene: TRBJ2-7; d_gene: -; v_gene: TRBV5-1; CDR3nt: TGCGCCAGCAGCTTGGGCCTCGACAGCTCCTACGAGCAGTACTTC; CDR3aa: CASSLGLDSSYEQYF
abundance: -; j_gene: TRBJ1-5; d_gene: TRBD1; v_gene: TRBV5-1; CDR3nt: TGCGCCAGCAGCCCCGGACAGGGCGGGCAGCCCCAGCATTTT; CDR3aa: CASSPGQGGQPQHF
abundance: -; j_gene: TRBJ1-4; d_gene: TRBD1; v_gene: TRBV19; CDR3nt: TGTGCCAGTACCGACGACAGGGGAGGAACTAATGAAAAACTGTTTTTT; CDR3aa: CASTDDRGGTNEKLFF
abundance: -; j_gene: TRBJ2-7; d_gene: TRBD1; v_gene: TRBV6-5; CDR3nt: TGTGCCAGCAGTTACCCCGACAGGGTCGCCTACGAGCAGTACTTC; CDR3aa: CASSYPDRVAYEQYF
abundance: -; j_gene: TRBJ1-1; d_gene: -; v_gene: TRBV7-9; CDR3nt: TGTGCCAGCAGCCGATCGAGAGAAGCTTTCTTT; CDR3aa: CASSRSREAFF
abundance: -; j_gene: TRBJ2-6; d_gene: -; v_gene: TRBV9; CDR3nt: TGTGCCAGCAGCGAGAGGCGGGTAAGGCTCTCTGGGGCCAACGTCCTGACTTTC; CDR3aa: CASSERRVRLSGANVLTF
abundance: -; j_gene: TRBJ2-3; d_gene: -; v_gene: TRBV4-2; CDR3nt: TGTGCCAGCAGCCAAGATGGTGTAGCCAGGGGTTATTTAGATACGCAGTATTTT; CDR3aa: CASSQDGVARGYLDTQYF